A single sample gave rise to the 3 T cell receptor beta chains below, sequenced in a study of CD8+ T cells in alopecia areata (dated by TCRdb to the late 2010s). Library creation used the immunoSEQ multiplex PCR assay. For TCR sequencing, RNA was extracted from every sample and reverse transcribed into cDNA to serve as template. TCRdb provides this immuneACCESS table in a form limited to in-frame rearrangements. Some clones are lacking; in checked studies, under half of them reflect an unresolved V gene, and why the rest are absent is not known. The sample table records roughly 140,000 clones; around 50% of these occur just once. The ten biggest clones cover just under 20% of the sample. In the paper's terms, the time point label means: baseline before oral tofacitinib. Sequences were derived from CD8+ T cells sorted from blood, sampled at week 0. These TCRs come from a human donor with alopecia areata.

As DNA, the CDR3 is TGTGCCAGCAGTTACTCGGCAACCACTGAAGCTTTCTTT. Translated: CASSYSATTEAFF. The chain combines TRBV6-5 with TRBJ1-1, with D uncertain. With 0 bases removed from V and 4 bases from J, the gap between germline ends came to 6 bases. The germline V gene has CDR1 MNHEY and CDR2 SVGAGI. The CDR3 is made up of 13 amino acids.

The J gene is TRBJ1-4, the V gene TRBV27, with unresolved D. V was pared by 2 bases and J by 4 bases, with 5 bases between. The CDR3 is 13 amino acids. Germline CDR1 reads MNHEY; CDR2 reads SMNVEV (reference sequence). The CDR3 sequence: CASSLQLNEKLFF. The CDR3 DNA follows: TGTGCCAGCAGTTTACAGCTTAATGAAAAACTGTTTTTT.

CDR3 sequence (DNA): TGTGCCAGCAGTTTACGGGCAGGTCATTACGAGCAGTACTTC. Residues: CASSLRAGHYEQYF. This chain uses TRBV27 with TRBJ2-7; no definite D call. Germline loops: CDR1 MNHEY, CDR2 SMNVEV (reference sequence). This CDR3 contains 14 residues. The V and J ends lost 2 bases and 4 bases respectively, with 12 bases between them.